A selection of T cell receptor beta chains follows, all from one sample in a study of vaccination effects on CD4 cells after COVID-19. Clones were read by immunoSEQ multiplex PCR, and TCRdb kept only the in-frame ones, dropping some. This sample has 50,000 or so clones, with around 86% found just once. No antigen is known for these receptors. The sample consisted of CD4+ T cells from PBMCs cultured with HCoV-229E spike peptides, taken before COVID-19 vaccination. These receptors originate from a human donor who received a COVID-19 vaccine. CDR3s include the opening cysteine and the closing phenylalanine or tryptophan. The D gene is left open where the match is weak. The size field is filled for only some rows; it gives once, few, many or a size class.

cdr3_nt	cdr3_aa	v_call	j_call	d_call	cdr3_length	clone_size
TGTGCCAGCAGCGTAAGAGGGGACATAGCTGGAAACACCATATATTTT	CASSVRGDIAGNTIYF	TRBV9	TRBJ1-3	NA	16	NA
TGTGCCAGTCGCGATCGCGGGGACATTAATGAAAAACTGTTTTTT	CASRDRGDINEKLFF	TRBV19	TRBJ1-4	NA	15	NA
TGTGCCAGCAGCTTGTTTGCCAGTAGTTTCTATGGCTACACCTTC	CASSLFASSFYGYTF	TRBV5-4	TRBJ1-2	NA	15	NA
TGCGCCAGCAGCCAAGTCAACATGGGACTAGCGGGGGGTACAGAGACCCAGTACTTC	CASSQVNMGLAGGTETQYF	TRBV4-1	TRBJ2-5	TRBD2	19	NA
TGCGCCAGCAGCCAACCACAGGGGAGTGGAAACACCATATATTTT	CASSQPQGSGNTIYF	TRBV4-1	TRBJ1-3	TRBD1	15	NA
TGTGCCAGCAGCCTCCAGGTTCAAGAACCTGAAAAACTGTTTTTT	CASSLQVQEPEKLFF	TRBV7-2	TRBJ1-4	NA	15	NA
TGTGCCAGCAGCTTGGGTTATAATTCACCCCTCCACTTT	CASSLGYNSPLHF	TRBV5-4	TRBJ1-6	NA	13	once
TGTGCCATCAGTGAGTCGGGGCGGGGAACGTCACCCCTCCACTTT	CAISESGRGTSPLHF	TRBV10-3	TRBJ1-6	NA	15	NA
TGCGCCAGCAGTGATACGGGACTAGAAAACATTCAGTACTTC	CASSDTGLENIQYF	TRBV10-1	TRBJ2-4	TRBD2	14	NA
TGTGCCAGCAGCGGACAGGGGAGTATGAAGACCCAGTACTTC	CASSGQGSMKTQYF	TRBV28	TRBJ2-5	TRBD1	14	NA
TGCAGTGCTCGTGACAGGGCGGGCTACACCTTC	CSARDRAGYTF	TRBV20-1	TRBJ1-2	TRBD1	11	NA
TGTGCCAGCATCCGACCGCTGGGGGGGGCCAACGTCCTGACTTTC	CASIRPLGGANVLTF	TRBV6-5	TRBJ2-6	NA	15	NA
TGTGCCAGCAGTTACATGCCGGGCTCCTATAATTCACCCCTCCACTTT	CASSYMPGSYNSPLHF	TRBV6-5	TRBJ1-6	NA	16	once
TGTGCCAGCAGCCTGGGGGGTACCAATGGCTACACCTTC	CASSLGGTNGYTF	TRBV9	TRBJ1-2	NA	13	NA
TGTGCCAGCAGCTTAAAAGGGACAGGGAGCACAGATACGCAGTATTTT	CASSLKGTGSTDTQYF	TRBV7-3	TRBJ2-3	TRBD1	16	NA
TGTGCCAGCAGCGCGGGTATCACCTATAATTCACCCCTCCACTTT	CASSAGITYNSPLHF	TRBV6-5	TRBJ1-6	NA	15	once
TGCGCCAGCAGTGGGGGAGGGACACTTAGCACAGATACGCAGTATTTT	CASSGGGTLSTDTQYF	TRBV5-1	TRBJ2-3	NA	16	NA
TGCAGCGCCTCCCGGGACAGGGGAAGTGGGGTTTACACCTTC	CSASRDRGSGVYTF	TRBV29-1	TRBJ1-2	TRBD1	14	NA
TGTGCCAGCAGCCCCCTTTTTAGGCAGGAAAAACTGTTTTTT	CASSPLFRQEKLFF	TRBV28	TRBJ1-4	NA	14	NA
TGTGCCAGCAGCCCTCACCCTTACAATGAGCAGTTCTTC	CASSPHPYNEQFF	TRBV7-2	TRBJ2-1	NA	13	NA
TGCGCCAGCAGCAGTCCCGGGACAGGGAGTAACTATGGCTACACCTTC	CASSSPGTGSNYGYTF	TRBV5-1	TRBJ1-2	TRBD1	16	NA
TGCGCCAGCAGCTTGGTCCTAGCGGGGGGGCTTAAGACCCAGTACTTC	CASSLVLAGGLKTQYF	TRBV5-1	TRBJ2-5	TRBD2	16	NA
TGTGCCAGCAGAGGGACGCTCGGGGCCAACGTCCTGACTTTC	CASRGTLGANVLTF	TRBV25-1	TRBJ2-6	NA	14	NA
TGTGCCTGGAGTAGACTTAAGCGACGGTTCTTC	CAWSRLKRRFF	TRBV30	TRBJ2-1	NA	11	NA
TGTGCCAGCAGTTGGGACGCAAATCAGCCCCAGCATTTT	CASSWDANQPQHF	TRBV6-5	TRBJ1-5	NA	13	NA
TGCGCCAGCAGTCAATTGGGAGGGGGGGAGTGTAGGAACATTCAGTACTTC	CASSQLGGGECRNIQYF	TRBV23-1	TRBJ2-4	NA	17	NA